The present entry profiles one T cell receptor (beta chain) with its context. Authors' data handling: Using reference gene primer amplification, nucleated cell counts were estimated. Using immunoSEQ multiplex PCR, the repertoire was profiled, and TCRdb retains in-frame clones only, with some absent. The DNA was the basis for D and trimming; V, J and clone size are from that table. The sample lists 100,000 to 150,000 clones, almost 85% occurring once. The data are from a study of blood T cell repertoires in COVID-19. Study information: Some COVID-19 samples were acute and others convalescent; all came from the United States, Italy and Spain. In each case, the material was cDNA or gDNA derived from T cells, B-cell-depleted T cells, or PBMCs.

CDR1 is MNHEY, CDR2 SVGAGI, per germline. The length of the CDR3 is 13 residues. Deletions cut 10 bases from V and 0 bases from J, with 10 bases between. This clonotype was obtained from a woman aged 25 to 45 who had recovered from COVID-19. This chain connects TRBV6-5 to TRBJ1-5; perhaps TRBD1 as D (5 bases). Material for sequencing was peripheral blood. The CDR3 sequence: CATRGDSNQPQHF. The CDR3, as DNA: TGTGCCACGCGGGGGGATAGCAATCAGCCCCAGCATTTT.